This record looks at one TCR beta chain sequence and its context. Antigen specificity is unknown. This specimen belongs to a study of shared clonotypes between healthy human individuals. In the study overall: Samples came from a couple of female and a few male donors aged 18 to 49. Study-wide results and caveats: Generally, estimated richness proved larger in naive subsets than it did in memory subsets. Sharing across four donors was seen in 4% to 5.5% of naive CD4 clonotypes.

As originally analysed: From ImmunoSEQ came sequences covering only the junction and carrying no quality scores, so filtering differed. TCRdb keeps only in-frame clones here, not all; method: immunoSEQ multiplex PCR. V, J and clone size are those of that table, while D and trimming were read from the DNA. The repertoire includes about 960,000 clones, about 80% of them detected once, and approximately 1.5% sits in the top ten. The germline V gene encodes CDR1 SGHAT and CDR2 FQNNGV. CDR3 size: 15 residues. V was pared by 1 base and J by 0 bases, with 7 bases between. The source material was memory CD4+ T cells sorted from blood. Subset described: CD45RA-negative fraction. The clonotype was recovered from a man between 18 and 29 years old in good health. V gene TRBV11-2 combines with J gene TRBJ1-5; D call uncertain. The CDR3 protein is CASSLGSYSNQPQHF. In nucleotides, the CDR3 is TGTGCCAGCAGCTTAGGATCCTATAGCAATCAGCCCCAGCATTTT.